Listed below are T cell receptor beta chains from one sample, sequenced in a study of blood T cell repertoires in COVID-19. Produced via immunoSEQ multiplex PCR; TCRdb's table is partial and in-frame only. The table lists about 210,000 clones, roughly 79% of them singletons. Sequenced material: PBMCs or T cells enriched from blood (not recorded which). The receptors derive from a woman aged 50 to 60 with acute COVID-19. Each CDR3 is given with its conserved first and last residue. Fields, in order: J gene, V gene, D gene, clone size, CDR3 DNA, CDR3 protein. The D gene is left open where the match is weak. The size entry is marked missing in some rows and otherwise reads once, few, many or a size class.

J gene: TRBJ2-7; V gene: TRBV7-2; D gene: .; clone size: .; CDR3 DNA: TGTGCCAGCAGCCCGTCCTACGAGCAGTACTTC; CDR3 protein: CASSPSYEQYF
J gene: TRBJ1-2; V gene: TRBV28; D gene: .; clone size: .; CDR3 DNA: TGTGCCAGCAGGACAGAAGCATATGGCTACACCTTC; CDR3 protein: CASRTEAYGYTF
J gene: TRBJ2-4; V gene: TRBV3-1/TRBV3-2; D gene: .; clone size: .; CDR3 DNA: TGTGCCAGCAGCCAAGAGAGGGAATTAGCCAAAAACATTCAGTACTTC; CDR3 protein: CASSQERELAKNIQYF
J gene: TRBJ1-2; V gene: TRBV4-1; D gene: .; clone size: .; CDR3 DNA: TGCGCCAGCAGCCAAGATCTCCAGGGACTCTATGGCTACACCTTC; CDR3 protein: CASSQDLQGLYGYTF
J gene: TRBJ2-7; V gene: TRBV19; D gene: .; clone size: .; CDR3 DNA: TGTGCCAGTAGTACAACAGACCGATACGAGCAGTACTTC; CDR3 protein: CASSTTDRYEQYF
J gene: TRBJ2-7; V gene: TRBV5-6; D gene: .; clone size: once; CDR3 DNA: TGTGCCAGCAGCTGGGGGACATTCGAGCAGTACTTC; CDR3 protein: CASSWGTFEQYF
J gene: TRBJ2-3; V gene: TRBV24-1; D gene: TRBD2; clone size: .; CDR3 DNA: TGTGCCACTGGACGGCGGGGGGAGAGCACAGATACGCAGTATTTT; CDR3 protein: CATGRRGESTDTQYF
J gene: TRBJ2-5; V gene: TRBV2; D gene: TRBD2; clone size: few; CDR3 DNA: TGTGCCAGCAGTAGGGGACTAGCGGAATACCAAGAGACCCAGTACTTC; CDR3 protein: CASSRGLAEYQETQYF
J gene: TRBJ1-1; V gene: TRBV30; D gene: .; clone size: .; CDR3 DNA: TGTGCCTGGAGTGAGGGGACATATCGAAATGGTGCTTTCTTT; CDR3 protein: CAWSEGTYRNGAFF
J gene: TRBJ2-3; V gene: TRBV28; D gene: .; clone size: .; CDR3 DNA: TGTGCCAGCAGCCCATTTAGAGGCGGGAGCACAGATACGCAGTATTTT; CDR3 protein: CASSPFRGGSTDTQYF
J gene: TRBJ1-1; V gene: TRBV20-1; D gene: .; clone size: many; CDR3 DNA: TGCAGTGCTACTAGTTTGACTGAAGCTTTCTTT; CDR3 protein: CSATSLTEAFF
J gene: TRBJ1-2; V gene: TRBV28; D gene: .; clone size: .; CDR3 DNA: TGTGCCAGCAGTCTAGTCGCTGGGGGACTTTTCTATGGCTACACCTTC; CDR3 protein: CASSLVAGGLFYGYTF
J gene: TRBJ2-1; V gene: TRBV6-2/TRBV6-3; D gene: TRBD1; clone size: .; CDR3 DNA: TGTGCCAGCAGCCCCGCAGTTTTGCGGGACAGGGCCGATGAGCAGTTCTTC; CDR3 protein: CASSPAVLRDRADEQFF
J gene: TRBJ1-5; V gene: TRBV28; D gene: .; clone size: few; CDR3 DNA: TGTGCCAGCAGTCCCGCAGGGGCCTACAATCAGCCCCAGCATTTT; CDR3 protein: CASSPAGAYNQPQHF
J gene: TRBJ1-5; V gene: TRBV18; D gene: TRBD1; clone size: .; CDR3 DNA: TGTGCCAGCTCACCACCGGGGACAGGGGAGCATCAGCCCCAGCATTTT; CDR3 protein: CASSPPGTGEHQPQHF
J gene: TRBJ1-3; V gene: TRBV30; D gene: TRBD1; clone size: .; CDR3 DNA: TGTGCCGGACAGGGGAACTCTGGAAACACCATATATTTT; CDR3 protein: CAGQGNSGNTIYF
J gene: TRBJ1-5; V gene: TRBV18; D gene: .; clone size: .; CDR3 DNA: TGTGCCAGCTCACCAGGGGCATTCCAACAGCCCCAGCATTTT; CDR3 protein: CASSPGAFQQPQHF
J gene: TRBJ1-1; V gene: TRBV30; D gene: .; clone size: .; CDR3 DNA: TGTGCCACGTCGACAGGCCTACTTCACACTGAAGCTTTCTTT; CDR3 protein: CATSTGLLHTEAFF
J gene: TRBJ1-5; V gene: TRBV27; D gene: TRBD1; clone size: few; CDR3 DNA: TGTGCCAGCAGTCCTAGGCCCAGGGGGAATCAGCCCCAGCATTTT; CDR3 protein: CASSPRPRGNQPQHF
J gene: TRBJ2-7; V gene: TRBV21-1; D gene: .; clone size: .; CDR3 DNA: TGTGCCAGCAGACCGGCGGGGCTCCTCTCCTACGAGCAGTACTTC; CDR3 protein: CASRPAGLLSYEQYF
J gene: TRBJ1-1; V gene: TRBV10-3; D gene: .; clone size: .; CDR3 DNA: TGTGCCATCAGTGAGGGCCCACAGGTCAACACTGAAGCTTTCTTT; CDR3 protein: CAISEGPQVNTEAFF
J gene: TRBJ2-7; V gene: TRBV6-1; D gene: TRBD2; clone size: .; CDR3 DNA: TGTGCCAGCAGTGAAACCAGCGGGGGGGCCTACGAGCAGTACTTC; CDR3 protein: CASSETSGGAYEQYF
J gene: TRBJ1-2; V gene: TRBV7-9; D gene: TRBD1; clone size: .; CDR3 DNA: TGTGCCAGCAGCACCGACAGGGGGCGATCGGGCTACACCTTC; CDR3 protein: CASSTDRGRSGYTF
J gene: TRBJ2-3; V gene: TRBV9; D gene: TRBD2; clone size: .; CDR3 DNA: TGTGCCAGCAGCGAACTAGCGGGGGGGCGGGATACGCAGTATTTT; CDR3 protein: CASSELAGGRDTQYF
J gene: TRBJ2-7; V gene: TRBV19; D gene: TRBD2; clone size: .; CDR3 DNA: TGTGCCAGTAGTATAGCCGGGACTAGCGGGAGCCACTCCTACGAGCAGTACTTC; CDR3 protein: CASSIAGTSGSHSYEQYF
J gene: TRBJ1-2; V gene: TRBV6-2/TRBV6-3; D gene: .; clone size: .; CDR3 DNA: TGTGCCAGCAGTTACTCCCTTTTTGATGGCTACACCTTC; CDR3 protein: CASSYSLFDGYTF
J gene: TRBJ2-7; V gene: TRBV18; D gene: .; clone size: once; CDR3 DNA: TGTGCCAGCTCACCAGGTCAGGCCTCCTACGAGCAGTACTTC; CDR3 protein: CASSPGQASYEQYF
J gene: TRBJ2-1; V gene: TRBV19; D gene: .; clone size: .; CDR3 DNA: TGTGCCAGTAGGCCTCCGGACAGTGGTTACGATGAGCAGTTCTTC; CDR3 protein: CASRPPDSGYDEQFF
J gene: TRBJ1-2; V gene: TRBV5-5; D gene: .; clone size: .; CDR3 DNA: TGTGCCAGCAGCTTGCAGGGGAACTATGGCTACACCTTC; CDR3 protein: CASSLQGNYGYTF
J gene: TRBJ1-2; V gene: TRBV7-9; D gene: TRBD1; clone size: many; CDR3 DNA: TGTGCCAGCAGCTTAGCGGACAGGAACTATGGCTACACCTTC; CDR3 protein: CASSLADRNYGYTF
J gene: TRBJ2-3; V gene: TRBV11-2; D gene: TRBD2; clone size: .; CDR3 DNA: TGTGCCAGCAGCTTAGTAACGGCGGGGGTCACAGATACGCAGTATTTT; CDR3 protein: CASSLVTAGVTDTQYF
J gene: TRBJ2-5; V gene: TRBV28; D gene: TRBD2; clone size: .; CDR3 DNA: TGTGCCAGCAGTTCACATCAGGGACTAGCGGGGGGTGGAGAGACCCAGTACTTC; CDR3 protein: CASSSHQGLAGGGETQYF
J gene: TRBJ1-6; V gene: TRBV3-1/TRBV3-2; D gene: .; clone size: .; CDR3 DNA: TGTGCCAGCAGTAACAGGGAACAATCACCCCTCCACTTT; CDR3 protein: CASSNREQSPLHF
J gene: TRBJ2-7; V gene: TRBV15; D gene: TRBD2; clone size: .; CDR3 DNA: TGTGCCACCAGCAGAGATCTTACTAGCGGAACCTACGAGCAGTACTTC; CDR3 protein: CATSRDLTSGTYEQYF
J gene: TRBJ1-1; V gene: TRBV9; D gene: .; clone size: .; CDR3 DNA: TGTGCCAGCAGCGTCCGACAAGACAAGAACACTGAAGCTTTCTTT; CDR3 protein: CASSVRQDKNTEAFF
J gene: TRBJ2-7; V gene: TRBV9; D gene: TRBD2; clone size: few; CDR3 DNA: TGTGCCAGCAGCCCCCGACTAGCGGGAGTGAGTTACGAGCAGTACTTC; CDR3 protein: CASSPRLAGVSYEQYF
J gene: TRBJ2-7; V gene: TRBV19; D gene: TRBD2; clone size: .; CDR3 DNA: TGTGCCAGTAGACGAACTCTAACGACTAGCGGGGGTTACGAGCAGTACTTC; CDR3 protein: CASRRTLTTSGGYEQYF
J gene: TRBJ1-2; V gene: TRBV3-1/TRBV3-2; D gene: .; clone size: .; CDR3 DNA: TGTGCCAGCAGCCAAGGCTCGGTAGGGGCGAACTATGGCTACACCTTC; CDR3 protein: CASSQGSVGANYGYTF
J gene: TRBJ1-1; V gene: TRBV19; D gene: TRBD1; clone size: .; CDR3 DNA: TGTGCCAGTAGGAACCGGGACAGGGGAATGGATGAAGCTTTCTTT; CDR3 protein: CASRNRDRGMDEAFF
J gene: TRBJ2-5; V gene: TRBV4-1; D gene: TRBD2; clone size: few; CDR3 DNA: TGCGCCAGCAGCCAAAATAGCGGGGGACAACAAGAGACCCAGTACTTC; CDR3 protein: CASSQNSGGQQETQYF
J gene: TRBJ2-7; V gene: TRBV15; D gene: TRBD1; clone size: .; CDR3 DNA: TGTGCCACCAGCAGCCGGGACAGAGGTATTGGGGAGCAGTACTTC; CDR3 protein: CATSSRDRGIGEQYF
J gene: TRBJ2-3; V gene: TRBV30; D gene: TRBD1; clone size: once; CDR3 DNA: TGTGCCTGGAACAGGGGGAGCACAGATACGCAGTATTTT; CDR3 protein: CAWNRGSTDTQYF
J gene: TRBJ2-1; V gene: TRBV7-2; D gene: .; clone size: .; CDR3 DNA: TGTGCCAGCAGCTTAACCGGGCAGGGCCTCTACAATGAGCAGTTCTTC; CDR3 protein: CASSLTGQGLYNEQFF
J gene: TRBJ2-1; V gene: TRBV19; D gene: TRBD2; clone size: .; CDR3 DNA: TGTGCCAGTACCATCCTAGCGGGGGGGTACAATGAGCAGTTCTTC; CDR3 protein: CASTILAGGYNEQFF
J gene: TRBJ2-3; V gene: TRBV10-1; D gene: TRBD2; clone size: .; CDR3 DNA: TGCGCCAGCAGTGGGTTCAGCGGGGGGATCACAGATACGCAGTATTTT; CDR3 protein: CASSGFSGGITDTQYF
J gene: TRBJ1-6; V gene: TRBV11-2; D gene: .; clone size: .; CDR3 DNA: TGTGCCAGCAGCTTAGATGGGGGGTTTGGTAGTAGCTCCTATAATTCACCCCTCCACTTT; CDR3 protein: CASSLDGGFGSSSYNSPLHF
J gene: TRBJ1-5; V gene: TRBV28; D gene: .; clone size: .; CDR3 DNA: TGTGCCAGCAGCTTTGTGGGTCCTTCAGGAAGCAATCAGCCCCAGCATTTT; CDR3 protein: CASSFVGPSGSNQPQHF
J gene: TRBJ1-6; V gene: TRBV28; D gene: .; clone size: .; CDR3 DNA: TGTGCCAGCACCAAAGTAGATTCACCCCTCCACTTT; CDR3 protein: CASTKVDSPLHF
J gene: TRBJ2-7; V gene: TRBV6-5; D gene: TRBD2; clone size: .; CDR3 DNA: TGTGCCTTAAAGGGGACTAGCGGGATCTACGAGCAGTACTTC; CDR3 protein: CALKGTSGIYEQYF
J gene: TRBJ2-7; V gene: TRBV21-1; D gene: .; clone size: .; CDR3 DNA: TGTGCCAGCCGACGGGGAAACTCCTACGAGCAGTACTTC; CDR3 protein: CASRRGNSYEQYF
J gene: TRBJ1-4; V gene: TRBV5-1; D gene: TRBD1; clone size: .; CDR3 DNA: TGCGCCAGCAGCTTGGGGGGACAGGGGTTTGAAAAACTGTTTTTT; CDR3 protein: CASSLGGQGFEKLFF
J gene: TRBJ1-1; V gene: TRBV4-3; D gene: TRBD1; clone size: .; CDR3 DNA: TGCGCCAGCAGCCAAGACAGGGGGACCCTGAACACTGAAGCTTTCTTT; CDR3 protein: CASSQDRGTLNTEAFF
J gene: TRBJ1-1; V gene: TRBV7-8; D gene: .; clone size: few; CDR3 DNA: TGTGCCAGCAGCTTAACCGAGACCTCGGGAGCTTTCTTT; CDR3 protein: CASSLTETSGAFF
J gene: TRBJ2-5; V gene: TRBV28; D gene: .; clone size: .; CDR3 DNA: TGTGCCAGCAGTAACCTACCACGGACCCAGTACTTC; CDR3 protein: CASSNLPRTQYF
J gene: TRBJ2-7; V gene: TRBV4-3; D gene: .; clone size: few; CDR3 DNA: TGCGCCAGCAGCCAAGGAGCAGGGCTCTACGAGCAGTACTTC; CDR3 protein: CASSQGAGLYEQYF
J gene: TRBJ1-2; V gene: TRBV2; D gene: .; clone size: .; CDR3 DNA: TGTGCCAGCAGTGATAGGGACTATCAGGGCTACACCTTC; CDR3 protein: CASSDRDYQGYTF
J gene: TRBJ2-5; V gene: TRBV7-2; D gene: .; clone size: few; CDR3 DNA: TGTGCCGCAGGGGGGCCGGGGGAGACCCAGTACTTC; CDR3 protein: CAAGGPGETQYF
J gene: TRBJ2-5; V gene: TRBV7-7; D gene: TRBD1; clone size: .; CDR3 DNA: TGTGCTAGCAGCTTAGCTGTGACAGGGTGGGAGACCCAGTACTTC; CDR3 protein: CASSLAVTGWETQYF
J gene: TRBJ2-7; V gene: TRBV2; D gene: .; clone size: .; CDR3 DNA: TGTGCCAGCAGTGAGAGGGGGTTTCTCTACGAGCAGTACTTC; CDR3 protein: CASSERGFLYEQYF